The present T cell receptor (beta chain) was sequenced within a study of T cell repertoires in cytomegalovirus infection. The overall study: Indicated by public TCR beta signatures were CMV infection and matching HLA type. Broader study findings: In two of eight donors, the top clonotype was HLA-C-restricted CMV-specific. Summed frequency of shared TCR beta families picked out CMV carriers who also had the relevant HLA.

MiXCR, run by TCRdb on the reads, gives a single entry per CDR3 protein. The sample consists of about 240,000 distinct CDR3 sequences, 6.5% of them appearing once. With 3 bases removed from V and 0 bases from J, the gap between germline ends came to 10 bases. Per germline, CDR1 SGHDT and CDR2 YYEEEE. The CDR3 loop spans 16 amino acids. This clonotype was counted many times. Its antigen is undetermined. The sequence was collected from a human donor in good health (CMV status not recorded). Some clones in this sample may be carry-over from other donors' samples. Sequencing was carried out using PBMCs. The chain combines TRBV5-6 with TRBJ1-6; no definite D call. As DNA, the CDR3 is TGTGCCAGCAGCTCAGGACTGAACTCCTATAATTCACCCCTCCACTTT. This translates into CASSSGLNSYNSPLHF. Supplemented by reference TRBV5-6 and TRBJ1-6, the full variable domain reads DAGVTQSPTHLIKTRGQQVTLRCSPKSGHDTVSWYQQALGQGPQFIFQYYEEEERQRGNFPDRFSGHQFPNYSSELNVNALLLGDSALYLCASSSGLNSYNSPLHFGNGTRLTVT.